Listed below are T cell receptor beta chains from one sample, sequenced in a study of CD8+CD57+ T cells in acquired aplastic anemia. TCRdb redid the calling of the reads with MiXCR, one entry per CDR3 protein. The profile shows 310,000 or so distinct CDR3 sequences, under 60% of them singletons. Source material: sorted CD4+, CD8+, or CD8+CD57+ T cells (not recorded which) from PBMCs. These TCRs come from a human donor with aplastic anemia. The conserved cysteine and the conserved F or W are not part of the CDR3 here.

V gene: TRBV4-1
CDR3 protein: ASSPSRGDYGYT

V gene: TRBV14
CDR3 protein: ASSRTDSNNSPLH

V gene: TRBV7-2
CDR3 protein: ASSLYGTGAYEQY

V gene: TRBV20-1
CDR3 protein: SARDREGANVLT

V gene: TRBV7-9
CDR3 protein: ASSLASSGRADTAYEQY

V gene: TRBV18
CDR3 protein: ASSQGQAIHANYGYT

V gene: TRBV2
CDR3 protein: AQRTGGHTDTQY

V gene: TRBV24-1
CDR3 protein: ASVGGSRNRAYEQY

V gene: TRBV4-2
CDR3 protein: ASSQDGSGRPEQF

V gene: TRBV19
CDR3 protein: ASSIRGGRGGIQY

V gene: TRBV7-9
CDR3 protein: ASSVGSAVETQY

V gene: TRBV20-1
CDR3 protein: SARDLRETQY

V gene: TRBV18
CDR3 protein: ASSPGVDTEAF

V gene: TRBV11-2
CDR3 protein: ASSLGFTYEQY

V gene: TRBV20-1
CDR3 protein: SARGLMLSSYEQY

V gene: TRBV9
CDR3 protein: ASSISGGQGTDTQY

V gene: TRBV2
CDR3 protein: ASSYSRGGIQY

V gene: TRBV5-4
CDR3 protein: ASSLNEGAGEQY

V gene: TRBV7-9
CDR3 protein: ASSLRVASLH

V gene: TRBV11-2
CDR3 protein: ASRGQGASNEQF

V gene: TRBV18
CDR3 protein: ASSPQEMNTEAF

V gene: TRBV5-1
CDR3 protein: ASRLTGGEAF

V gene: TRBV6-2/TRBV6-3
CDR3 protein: ASIQTSPGYEQY

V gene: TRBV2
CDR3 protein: ASTQRLTDTQY

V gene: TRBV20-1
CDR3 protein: SADSFASGSTGELF

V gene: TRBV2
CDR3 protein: ASRYGSGGSYEQY

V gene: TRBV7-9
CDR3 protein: ASTDIGINEQF

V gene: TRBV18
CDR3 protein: ASSTTGNGAESQPQH

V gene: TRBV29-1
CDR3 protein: SVEQANTGELF

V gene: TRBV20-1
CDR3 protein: SARDGLALNSPLH

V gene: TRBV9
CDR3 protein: ASSGTSGADHGYT

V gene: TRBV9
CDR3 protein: ASSVAQGPPNEQF

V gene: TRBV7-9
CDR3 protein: ASSWTTGYEQY

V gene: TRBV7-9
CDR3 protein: ASSSPRQTETQY

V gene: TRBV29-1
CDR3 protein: SVSESTVYYSNQPQH

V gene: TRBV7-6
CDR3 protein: ASSSIPPRTSTDTQY

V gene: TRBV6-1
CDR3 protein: AGKSGVHSPLH

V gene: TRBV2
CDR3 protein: ASRGDIYANT

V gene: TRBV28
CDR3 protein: ASTTLDRRSYEQY

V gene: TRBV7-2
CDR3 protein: ASTNSPANYGYT

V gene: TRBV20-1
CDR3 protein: SARPKGGRTEAF

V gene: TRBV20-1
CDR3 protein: SARPDTAYEQY

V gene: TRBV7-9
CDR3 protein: ASSTQGKSDTEAF

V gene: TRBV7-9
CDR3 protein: ASSHRPSGVGELF

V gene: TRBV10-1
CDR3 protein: ASSEVGDEAF

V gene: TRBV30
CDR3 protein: AWSVGWTYGYT

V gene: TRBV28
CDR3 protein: ASSRTGGKGYGYT

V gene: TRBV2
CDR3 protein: ASKGTDDSPLH